This TCR beta chain emerged from a study of blood T cell repertoires in COVID-19. Trimming removed 5 bases from V and 9 bases from J, with 16 bases in between. Germline CDR1 is SGHAT and CDR2 is FQNNGV. The length of the CDR3 is 13 residues. Sequenced by immunoSEQ multiplex PCR; TCRdb stores in-frame clones only, minus some. The sample lists fewer than 200,000 clones, around 73% occurring once. The sequenced material came from PBMCs or T cells enriched from blood (not recorded which). This TCR came from a woman between 50 and 59 years old who had recovered from COVID-19. The chain joins TRBV11-2 to TRBJ1-2; maybe TRBD1 (6 bases). CDR3 loop: CASSHGQLSRYTF. The CDR3 DNA follows: TGTGCCAGCAGCCACGGACAGTTAAGTCGCTACACCTTC.